One and the same sample provided the 23 T cell receptor beta chains below, sequenced in a study of long-term antiretroviral therapy in people with HIV. Researchers ran immunoSEQ v3.0 at survey level. The protocol was immunoSEQ multiplex PCR, while the TCRdb copy is restricted to in-frame clones and leaves out a portion. The sample contains around 20,000 clones, about four fifths of which appear only once. The sequenced sample was unsorted PBMCs, obtained 0.1 years before starting antiretroviral therapy. The receptor source for this set is a man aged 40-49 years with HIV.

This chain links TRBV7-6 with TRBJ1-5, with a weak D call TRBD1 (6 bases). With 1 base removed from V and 4 bases from J, the gap between germline ends came to 14 bases. This CDR3 spans 16 amino acids. In germline, CDR1 is SGHVS, CDR2 FNYEAQ. The CDR3 loop is CASSLVGGSPNQPQHF. DNA of the CDR3: TGTGCCAGCAGCTTAGTAGGGGGGTCCCCGAATCAGCCCCAGCATTTT.

The V gene is TRBV5-1, the J gene TRBJ2-7; weak D call: TRBD1 (6 bases). Trimming took off 2 bases at V and 2 bases at J, with 8 bases between the two ends. This CDR3 has 13 amino acids. Per the germline V gene, CDR1 is SGHRS and CDR2 is YFSETQ. CDR3: CASSFGQPYEQYF. In DNA, the CDR3 is TGCGCCAGCAGCTTCGGACAGCCCTACGAGCAGTACTTC.

This chain joins TRBV7-9 and TRBJ1-1; no reliable D call. Germline CDR1 is SEHNR and CDR2 is FQNEAQ (reference sequence). V lost 1 base, J lost 2 bases, and 5 bases lay in between. This CDR3 comprises 13 residues. CDR3 DNA sequence: TGTGCCAGCAGCTTAGGGTACAACACTGAAGCTTTCTTT. Residues: CASSLGYNTEAFF.

The rearrangement uses TRBV11-2 and TRBJ2-3; D unresolved. Germline V CDR1 and CDR2: SGHAT, FQNNGV. The germline V and J ends were trimmed by 2 bases and 4 bases, with 10 bases remaining between them. This CDR3 spans 14 amino acids. The CDR3 loop is CASSLMLGSDTQYF. CDR3 nucleotide sequence: TGTGCCAGCAGCTTAATGTTAGGTTCAGATACGCAGTATTTT.

The sample holds a few counts of this clone. The chain recombines TRBV18 with TRBJ2-7; tentatively, D is TRBD1 (5 bases). Trimming removed 2 bases at V and 3 bases at J, with 8 bases between. Germline V CDR1 and CDR2: KGHSH, LQKENI. The CDR3 has 13 amino acids. CDR3: CASSPARDYEQYF. The CDR3 DNA reads TGTGCCAGCTCACCAGCCAGGGACTACGAGCAGTACTTC.

The V gene is TRBV7-2, the J gene TRBJ2-3, with TRBD2 identical over 9 bases. The CDR3 runs 16 residues. Germline lookup yields CDR1 SGHTA and CDR2 FQGNSA. The V segment lost 0 bases and the J segment 5 bases; nucleotides outside the gene matches: 6. DNA of the CDR3: TGTGCCAGCAGCTTAGCGCGGGCGGGAGGGGGAGATACGCAGTATTTT. Encoded protein: CASSLARAGGGDTQYF.

The chain joins TRBV6-6 to TRBJ2-4, with TRBD1 identical over 9 bases. This CDR3 spans 15 amino acids. Germline V gives CDR1 MNHNY, CDR2 SVGAGI (reference sequence). After removal of 2 bases from V and 4 bases from J, the junction contained 3 bases not matched to a gene. CDR3 nucleotide sequence: TGTGCCAGCAGTTACGACGGGACAGGGAAAAACATTCAGTACTTC. Residues: CASSYDGTGKNIQYF.

V is TRBV27 and J is TRBJ2-5; D is perhaps TRBD1 or TRBD2 (6 bases each). CDR1 and CDR2 (germline): MNHEY, SMNVEV (reference sequence). Trimming took off 6 bases at V and 0 bases at J, with 17 bases between the two ends. CDR3 size: 16 residues. CDR3 protein: CASSPGAGEYQETQYF. The CDR3 coding sequence is TGTGCCAGCAGCCCGGGGGCAGGGGAGTACCAAGAGACCCAGTACTTC.

This clone has just one count. This rearrangement joins TRBV14 to TRBJ2-7; D possibly matches TRBD1 or TRBD2 (5 bases each). Germline V lookup: CDR1 SGHDN, CDR2 FVKESK. This CDR3 contains 14 residues. Trimming removed 4 bases at V and 6 bases at J, with 16 bases between. CDR3 coding DNA: TGTGCCAGCAGCCTCGGGGATGGGGGTGGCGAGCAGTACTTC. This translates into CASSLGDGGGEQYF.

The chain recombines TRBV29-1 with TRBJ2-7; the match to TRBD2 covers 7 bases. In germline, CDR1 is SQVTM, CDR2 ANQGSEA. The CDR3 runs 12 residues. J lost 4 bases, V lost 6 bases, and 6 bases had no gene match. CDR3 DNA: TGCAGCGTCGGCCGGACTAGTTACGAGCAGTACTTC. It translates to CSVGRTSYEQYF.

The genes are TRBV5-1 and TRBJ2-7; 7 nucleotides align to TRBD2. Germline V gives CDR1 SGHRS, CDR2 YFSETQ. Trimming at V came to 4 bases and at J to 1 base, leaving 8 bases not matched to a gene. This CDR3 contains 15 residues. CDR3 region: CASSPTGGRSYEQYF. CDR3 in DNA: TGCGCCAGCAGCCCGACCGGGGGGAGGTCCTACGAGCAGTACTTC.

V and J are TRBV7-2 and TRBJ2-3; 14 positions match TRBD2. The germline gives CDR1 SGHTA, CDR2 FQGNSA. This CDR3 has 16 amino acids. V lost 3 bases to trimming and J lost 6 bases; unmatched junction nucleotides: 5. CDR3 nucleotide sequence: TGTGCCAGCAGCTTCCGACTAGCGGGGGGGATTGATACGCAGTATTTT. It is translated as CASSFRLAGGIDTQYF. Complete variable domain (other parts from reference TRBV7-2 and TRBJ2-3): GAGVSQSPSNKVTEKGKDVELRCDPISGHTALYWYRQSLGQGLEFLIYFQGNSAPDKSGLPSDRFSAERTGGSVSTLTIQRTQQEDSAVYLCASSFRLAGGIDTQYFGPGTRLTVL.

The chain uses TRBV18 and TRBJ2-3, with 12 bases aligning to TRBD2. V was clipped by 3 bases and J by 4 bases; unmatched bases: 5. Per the germline V gene, CDR1 is KGHSH and CDR2 is LQKENI. This CDR3 is 16 amino acids long. As DNA, the CDR3 is TGTGCCAGCTCACCCGGACTAGCGGGGAGGTCAGATACGCAGTATTTT. Its protein product is CASSPGLAGRSDTQYF.

V usage is TRBV9 and J usage is TRBJ1-1; D may be TRBD1 (6 bases). The V end lost 4 bases, the J end lost 5 bases, and 15 bases lay between the germline ends. The CDR3 contains 14 residues. Germline V gene data show CDR1 as SGDLS and CDR2 as YYNGEE. CDR3 region: CASSRRGARTEAFF. The CDR3 region has the DNA TGTGCCAGCAGCCGCCGGGGGGCGCGAACTGAAGCTTTCTTT.

The J gene is TRBJ1-5, the V gene TRBV28, with 8 bases matching TRBD1. Per germline, CDR1 MDHEN and CDR2 SYDVKM. The CDR3 loop spans 15 amino acids. V lost 6 bases to trimming and J lost 7 bases; unmatched junction nucleotides: 11. The CDR3 reads CASSPSGQVGQPQHF. Here the CDR3 DNA reads TGTGCCAGCAGCCCCTCGGGACAGGTGGGCCAGCCCCAGCATTTT.

V and J are TRBV5-1 and TRBJ1-5; D gene ambiguous. CDR1 and CDR2 (germline): SGHRS, YFSETQ. There are 15 residues in the CDR3. V lost 4 bases and J 0 bases, leaving 11 bases between the germline ends. The CDR3 DNA follows: TGCGCCAGCAGCGTGAACGGCGGTAGCAATCAGCCCCAGCATTTT. It encodes CASSVNGGSNQPQHF.

This clone came up a few times. The chain is built from TRBV5-1 and TRBJ2-7; tentative D call: TRBD2 (5 bases). CDR1 is SGHRS and CDR2 is YFSETQ in the germline V gene. The ends were cut back, 0 bases at V and 7 bases at J, with 8 bases in the middle. The CDR3 runs 12 residues. The CDR3 region has the DNA TGCGCCAGCAGCTTGGCCTCGGGAGAGCAGTACTTC. Its translation: CASSLASGEQYF.

This clone is a singleton in its sample. This sequence joins TRBV28 and TRBJ1-2; D remains ambiguous. Per the germline V gene, CDR1 is MDHEN and CDR2 is SYDVKM. V was pared by 2 bases and J by 8 bases, with 9 bases between. The CDR3 has 12 amino acids. The CDR3 DNA is TGTGCCAGCAGTTTAAGAGGAAGGGGCTACACCTTC. It translates to CASSLRGRGYTF.

This clone appeared a few times. The chain couples TRBV30 to TRBJ2-7; the D gene is possibly TRBD1 (6 bases). CDR3 length equals 11 residues. V lost 4 bases and J 2 bases, leaving 6 bases between the germline ends. Germline V gene sequence: CDR1 GTSNPN, CDR2 SVGIG (reference sequence). CDR3 protein: CAWTGAYEQYF. CDR3 in DNA: TGTGCCTGGACAGGGGCCTACGAGCAGTACTTC.

The rearrangement joins TRBV2 to TRBJ2-5; the D gene could be TRBD1 or TRBD2 (6 bases each). V was trimmed by 7 bases and J by 5 bases, leaving 17 bases between them. Germline CDR1 SNHLY, CDR2 FYNNEI. The CDR3 runs 14 residues. The chain's CDR3 is CASKVRGLRETQYF. The CDR3 DNA sequence: TGTGCCAGCAAAGTCCGGGGGCTGAGGGAGACCCAGTACTTC.

The V and J genes are TRBV6-1 and TRBJ2-7; D is uncertain. V was pared by 7 bases and J by 7 bases, with 11 bases between. CDR1 MNHNS and CDR2 SASEGT come from the germline V gene. There are 11 residues in the CDR3. The CDR3 protein is CASTWTWEQYF. The CDR3 bases are TGTGCCAGCACCTGGACCTGGGAGCAGTACTTC.

This clone was seen a single time. This chain connects TRBV28 to TRBJ1-5; 9 bases agree with TRBD1. Germline CDR1 reads MDHEN; CDR2 reads SYDVKM. The CDR3 extends over 16 amino acids. V lost 4 bases and J lost 2; bases outside the gene matches: 6. In DNA, the CDR3 is TGTGCCAGCAGTTCCCCGACAGGGGGGGGCAATCAGCCCCAGCATTTT. Protein product: CASSSPTGGGNQPQHF.

This chain joins TRBV27 and TRBJ2-7; 7 positions match TRBD1. With V trimmed by 3 bases and J by 3 bases, 5 bases remained unmatched. The germline CDR1 and CDR2 sequences are MNHEY and SMNVEV (reference sequence). This CDR3 contains 14 residues. As DNA, the CDR3 is TGTGCCAGCAGTTTTCGACAGGGAGACTACGAGCAGTACTTC. Translating gives CASSFRQGDYEQYF.